The clone carrying this T cell receptor beta chain was counted a few times. Per the germline V gene, CDR1 is SGHNT and CDR2 is YYREEE (reference sequence). The CDR3 is 15 amino acids. V trimming: 0 bases; J trimming: 7 bases; junction bases outside the gene matches: 9. Time point defined: persistent/refractory GD, antithyroid drugs over 5 years with positive TRAb. PBMC RNA was the source of the TCR library. This sample was included in a study of regulatory T cells in long-lasting Graves disease. About the study: Graves' disease counted as persistent after over 5 years of antithyroid drugs with positive TSH receptor antibodies.

CDR3-region Arm-PCR and iRepertoire HTBI primers produced the TCR beta libraries. Methods used by the authors: The study identified around 62 TRBV and approximately 13 TRBJ segments across samples. TCRdb re-analysed the multiplex PCR reads in MiXCR, keeping a single row per CDR3 protein. Here the V and J calls rest on TCRdb's processing, not on the authors' analysis. The data contain 300,000 to 400,000 distinct CDR3 sequences, roughly a fifth of them singletons. Sample: peripheral blood mononuclear cells (PBMCs), taken when the disease was refractory, from a patient treated with antithyroid drugs. This chain joins TRBV5-4 and TRBJ1-1; 7 bases fit TRBD1. This sequence originates from a female donor with Graves disease. The DNA for the CDR3 is TGTGCCAGCAGCTTGGACAGGGGTAGTAGTAGTGAAGCTTTCTTT. Translating it yields CASSLDRGSSSEAFF.